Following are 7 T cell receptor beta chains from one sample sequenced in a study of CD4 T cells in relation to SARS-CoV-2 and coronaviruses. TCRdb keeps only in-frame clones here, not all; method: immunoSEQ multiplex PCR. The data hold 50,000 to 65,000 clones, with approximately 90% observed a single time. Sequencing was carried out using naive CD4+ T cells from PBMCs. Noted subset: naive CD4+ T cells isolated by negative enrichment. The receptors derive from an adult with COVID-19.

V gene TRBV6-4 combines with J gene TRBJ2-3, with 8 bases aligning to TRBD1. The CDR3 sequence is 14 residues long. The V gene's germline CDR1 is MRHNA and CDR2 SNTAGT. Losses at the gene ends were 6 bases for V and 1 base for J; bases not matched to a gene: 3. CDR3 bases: TGTGCCAGCAGGACAGGGGAGTGCACAGATACGCAGTATTTT. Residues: CASRTGECTDTQYF.

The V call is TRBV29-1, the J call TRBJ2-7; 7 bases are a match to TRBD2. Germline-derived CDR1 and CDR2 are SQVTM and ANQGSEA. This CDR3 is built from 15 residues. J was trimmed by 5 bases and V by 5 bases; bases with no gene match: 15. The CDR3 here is CSVQILVGGSHEQYF. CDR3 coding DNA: TGCAGCGTTCAAATTCTAGTTGGCGGGAGCCACGAGCAGTACTTC.

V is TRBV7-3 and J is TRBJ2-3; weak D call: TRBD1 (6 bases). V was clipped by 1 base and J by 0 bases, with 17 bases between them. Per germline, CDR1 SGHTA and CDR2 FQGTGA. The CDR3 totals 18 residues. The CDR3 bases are TGTGCCAGCAGCTTAAAAGGGCCAGGGGCGACTAGCACAGATACGCAGTATTTT. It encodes CASSLKGPGATSTDTQYF.

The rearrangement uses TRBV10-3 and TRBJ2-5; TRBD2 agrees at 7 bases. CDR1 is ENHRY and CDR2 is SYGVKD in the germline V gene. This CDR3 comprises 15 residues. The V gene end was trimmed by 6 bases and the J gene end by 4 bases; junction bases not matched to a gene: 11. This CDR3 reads CAIRGGDLAGETQYF. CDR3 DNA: TGTGCCATCAGGGGGGGGGATTTGGCCGGAGAGACCCAGTACTTC.

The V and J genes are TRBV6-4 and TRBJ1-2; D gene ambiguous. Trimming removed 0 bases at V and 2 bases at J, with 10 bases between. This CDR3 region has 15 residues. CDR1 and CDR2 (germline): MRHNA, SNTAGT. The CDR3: CASSDSPDGNYGYTF. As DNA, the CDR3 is TGTGCCAGCAGTGACTCCCCGGACGGCAACTATGGCTACACCTTC.

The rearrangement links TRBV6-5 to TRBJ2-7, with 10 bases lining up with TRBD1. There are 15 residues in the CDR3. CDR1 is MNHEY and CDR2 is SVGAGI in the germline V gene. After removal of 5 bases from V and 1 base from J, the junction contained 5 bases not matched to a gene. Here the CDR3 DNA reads TGTGCCAGCAGTACGTGGACAGGGGGATCCTACGAGCAGTACTTC. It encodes CASSTWTGGSYEQYF.

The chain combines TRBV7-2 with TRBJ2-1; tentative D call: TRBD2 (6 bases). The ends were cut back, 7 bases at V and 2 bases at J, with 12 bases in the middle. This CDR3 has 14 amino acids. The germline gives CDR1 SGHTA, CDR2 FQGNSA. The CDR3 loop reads CASKPGLTYNEQFF. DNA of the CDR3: TGTGCCAGCAAGCCGGGACTGACCTACAATGAGCAGTTCTTC.